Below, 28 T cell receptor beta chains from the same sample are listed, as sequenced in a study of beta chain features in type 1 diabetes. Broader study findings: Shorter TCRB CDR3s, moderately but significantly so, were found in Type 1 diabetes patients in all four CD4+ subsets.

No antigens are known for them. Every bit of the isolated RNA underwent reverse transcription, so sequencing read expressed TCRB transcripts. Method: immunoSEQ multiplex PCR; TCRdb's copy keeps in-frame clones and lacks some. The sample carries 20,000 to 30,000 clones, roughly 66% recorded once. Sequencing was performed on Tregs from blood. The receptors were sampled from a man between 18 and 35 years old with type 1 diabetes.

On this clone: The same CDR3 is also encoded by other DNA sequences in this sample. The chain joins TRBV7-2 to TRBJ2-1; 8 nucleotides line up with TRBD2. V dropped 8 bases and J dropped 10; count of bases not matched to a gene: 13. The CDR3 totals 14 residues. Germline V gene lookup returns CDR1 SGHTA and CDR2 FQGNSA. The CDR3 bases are TGTGCCAGCCAATCCCGAGCTAGCGGGTGGGAGCAGTTCTTC. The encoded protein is CASQSRASGWEQFF.

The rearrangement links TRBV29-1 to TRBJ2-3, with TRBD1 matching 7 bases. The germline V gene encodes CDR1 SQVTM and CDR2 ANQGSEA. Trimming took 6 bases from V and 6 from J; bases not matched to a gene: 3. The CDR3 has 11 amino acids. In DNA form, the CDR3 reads TGCAGCGTGCTGACAGGGGATACGCAGTATTTT. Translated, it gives CSVLTGDTQYF.

The CDR3 DNA reads as TGTGCCAGCGGTCCAGGGCCGAATTCACCCCTCCACTTT. It specifies CASGPGPNSPLHF. The rearrangement uses TRBV6-5 and TRBJ1-6, with D possibly being TRBD1 (5 bases). This CDR3 region has 13 residues. V was trimmed by 8 bases and J by 7 bases, leaving 12 bases between them. Germline V CDR1 and CDR2: MNHEY, SVGAGI.

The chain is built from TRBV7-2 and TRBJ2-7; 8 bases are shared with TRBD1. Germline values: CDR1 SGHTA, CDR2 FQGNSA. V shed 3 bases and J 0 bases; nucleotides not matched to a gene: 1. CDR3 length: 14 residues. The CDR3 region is CASSFDRGSYEQYF. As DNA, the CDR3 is TGTGCCAGCAGCTTTGACAGGGGCTCCTACGAGCAGTACTTC. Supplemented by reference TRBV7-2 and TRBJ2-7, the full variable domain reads GAGVSQSPSNKVTEKGKDVELRCDPISGHTALYWYRQSLGQGLEFLIYFQGNSAPDKSGLPSDRFSAERTGGSVSTLTIQRTQQEDSAVYLCASSFDRGSYEQYFGPGTRLTVT.

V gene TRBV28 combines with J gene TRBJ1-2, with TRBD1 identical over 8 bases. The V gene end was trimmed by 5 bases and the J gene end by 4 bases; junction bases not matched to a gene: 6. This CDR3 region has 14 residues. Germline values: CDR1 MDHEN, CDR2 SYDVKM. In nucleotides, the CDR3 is TGTGCCAGCAGTACCCGGGACAGGCTCTATGGCTACACCTTC. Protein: CASSTRDRLYGYTF.

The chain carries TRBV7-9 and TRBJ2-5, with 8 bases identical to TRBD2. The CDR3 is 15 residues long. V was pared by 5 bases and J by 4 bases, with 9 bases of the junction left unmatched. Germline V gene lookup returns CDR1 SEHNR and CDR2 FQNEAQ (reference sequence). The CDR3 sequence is CASSITSGRTETQYF. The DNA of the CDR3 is TGTGCCAGCAGCATTACTAGCGGTAGGACAGAGACCCAGTACTTC.

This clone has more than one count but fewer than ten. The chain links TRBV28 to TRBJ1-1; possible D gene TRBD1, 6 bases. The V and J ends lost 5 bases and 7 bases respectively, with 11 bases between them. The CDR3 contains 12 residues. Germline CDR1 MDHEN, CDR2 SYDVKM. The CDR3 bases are TGTGCCAGCAGTACGACAGGCAGTGAAGCTTTCTTT. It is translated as CASSTTGSEAFF.

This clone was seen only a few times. The CDR3 spells CASSQRGYRGREEQPQHF. In DNA, the CDR3 is TGTGCCAGCAGCCAACGGGGCTACAGGGGGCGCGAGGAACAGCCCCAGCATTTT. The chain joins TRBV7-9 to TRBJ1-5; 9 bases map to TRBD1. This CDR3 comprises 18 residues. Unmatched junction bases numbered 18, after V lost 5 bases and J lost 7 bases. Germline CDR1 is SEHNR and CDR2 is FQNEAQ (reference sequence).

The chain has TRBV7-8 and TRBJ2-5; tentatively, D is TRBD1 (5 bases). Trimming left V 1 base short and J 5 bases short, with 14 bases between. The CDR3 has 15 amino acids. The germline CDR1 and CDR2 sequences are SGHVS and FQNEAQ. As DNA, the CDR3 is TGTGCCAGCAGCTTAGTTCCGGCAGGGTGGGAGACCCAGTACTTC. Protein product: CASSLVPAGWETQYF.

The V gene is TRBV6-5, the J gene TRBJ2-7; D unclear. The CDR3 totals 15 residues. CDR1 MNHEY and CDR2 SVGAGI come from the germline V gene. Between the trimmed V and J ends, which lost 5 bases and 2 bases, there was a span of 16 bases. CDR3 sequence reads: CASSRNPTSTYEQYF. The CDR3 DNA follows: TGTGCCAGCAGTCGCAATCCGACATCAACCTACGAGCAGTACTTC.

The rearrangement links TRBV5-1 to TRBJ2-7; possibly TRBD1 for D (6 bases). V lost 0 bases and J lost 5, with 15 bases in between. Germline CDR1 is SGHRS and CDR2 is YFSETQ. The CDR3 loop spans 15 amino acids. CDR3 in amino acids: CASSLAGTGGDEQYF. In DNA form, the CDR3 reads TGCGCCAGCAGCTTGGCCGGAACTGGGGGCGACGAGCAGTACTTC. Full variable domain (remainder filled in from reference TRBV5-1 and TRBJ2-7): KAGVTQTPRYLIKTRGQQVTLSCSPISGHRSVSWYQQTPGQGLQFLFEYFSETQRNKGNFPGRFSGRQFSNSRSEMNVSTLELGDSALYLCASSLAGTGGDEQYFGPGTRLTVT.

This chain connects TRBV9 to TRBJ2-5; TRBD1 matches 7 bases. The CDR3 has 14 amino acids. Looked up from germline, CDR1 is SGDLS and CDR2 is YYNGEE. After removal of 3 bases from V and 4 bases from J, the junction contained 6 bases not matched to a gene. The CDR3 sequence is CASSANRGRETQYF. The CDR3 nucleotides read TGTGCCAGCAGCGCTAACAGGGGACGAGAGACCCAGTACTTC.

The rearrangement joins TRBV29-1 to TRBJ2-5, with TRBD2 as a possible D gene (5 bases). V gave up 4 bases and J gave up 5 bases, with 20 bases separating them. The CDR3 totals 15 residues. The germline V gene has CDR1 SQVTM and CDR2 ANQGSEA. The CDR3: CSVGVKGARWETQYF. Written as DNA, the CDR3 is TGCAGCGTTGGAGTAAAGGGAGCTCGATGGGAGACCCAGTACTTC.

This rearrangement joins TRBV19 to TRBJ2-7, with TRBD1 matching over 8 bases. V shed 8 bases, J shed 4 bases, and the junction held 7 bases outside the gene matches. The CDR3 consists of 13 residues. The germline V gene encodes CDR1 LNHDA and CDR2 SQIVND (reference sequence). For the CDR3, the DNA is TGTGCCAGTGGAGACAGGGGACCATACGAGCAGTACTTC. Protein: CASGDRGPYEQYF.

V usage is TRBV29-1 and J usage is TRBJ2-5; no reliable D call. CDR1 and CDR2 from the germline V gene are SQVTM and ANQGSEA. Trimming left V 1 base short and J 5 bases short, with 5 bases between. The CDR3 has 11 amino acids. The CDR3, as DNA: TGCAGCGTTGAAGCAGCGGAGACCCAGTACTTC. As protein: CSVEAAETQYF.

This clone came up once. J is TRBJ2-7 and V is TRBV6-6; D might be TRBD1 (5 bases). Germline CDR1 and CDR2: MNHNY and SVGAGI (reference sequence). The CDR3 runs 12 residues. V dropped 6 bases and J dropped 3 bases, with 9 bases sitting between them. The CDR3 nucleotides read TGTGCCAGCAGCTGGACAAACTACGAGCAGTACTTC. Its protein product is CASSWTNYEQYF.

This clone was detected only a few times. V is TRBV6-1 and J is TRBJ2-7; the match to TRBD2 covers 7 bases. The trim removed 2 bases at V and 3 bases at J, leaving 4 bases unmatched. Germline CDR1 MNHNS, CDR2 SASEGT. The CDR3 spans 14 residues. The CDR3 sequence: CASSERWGGYEQYF. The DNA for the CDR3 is TGTGCCAGCAGTGAACGATGGGGGGGCTACGAGCAGTACTTC.

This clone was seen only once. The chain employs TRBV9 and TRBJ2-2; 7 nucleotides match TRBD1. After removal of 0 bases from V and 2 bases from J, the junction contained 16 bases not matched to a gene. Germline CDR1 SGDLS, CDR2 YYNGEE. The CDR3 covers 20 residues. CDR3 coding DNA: TGTGCCAGCAGCGTAGCTTTCGTGTATGGGGGACAGACTAACACCGGGGAGCTGTTTTTT. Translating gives CASSVAFVYGGQTNTGELFF.

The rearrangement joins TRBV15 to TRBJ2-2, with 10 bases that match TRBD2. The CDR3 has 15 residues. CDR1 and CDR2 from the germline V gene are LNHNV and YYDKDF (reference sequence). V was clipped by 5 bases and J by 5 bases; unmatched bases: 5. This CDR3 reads CATSYGLAATGELFF. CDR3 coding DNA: TGTGCCACCAGCTATGGACTAGCGGCTACCGGGGAGCTGTTTTTT.

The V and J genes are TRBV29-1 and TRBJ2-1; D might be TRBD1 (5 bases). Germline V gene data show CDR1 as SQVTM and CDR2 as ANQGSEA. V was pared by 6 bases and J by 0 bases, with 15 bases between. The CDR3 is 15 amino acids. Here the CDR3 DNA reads TGCAGCGTCCTCAGGGCGATAAGCTCCTACAATGAGCAGTTCTTC. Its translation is CSVLRAISSYNEQFF.

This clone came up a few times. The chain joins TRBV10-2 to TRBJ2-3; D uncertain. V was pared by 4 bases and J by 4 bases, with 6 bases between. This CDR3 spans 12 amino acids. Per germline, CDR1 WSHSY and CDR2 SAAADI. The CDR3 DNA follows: TGCGCCAGCAGTGGGAGTCCAGATACGCAGTATTTT. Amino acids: CASSGSPDTQYF.

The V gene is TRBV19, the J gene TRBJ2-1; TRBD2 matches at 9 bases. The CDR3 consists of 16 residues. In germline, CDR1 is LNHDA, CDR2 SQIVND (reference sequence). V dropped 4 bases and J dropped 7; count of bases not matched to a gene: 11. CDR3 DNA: TGTGCCAGTAGTAATTGGGCGGGAGGGTATGTAAATGAGCAGTTCTTC. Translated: CASSNWAGGYVNEQFF.

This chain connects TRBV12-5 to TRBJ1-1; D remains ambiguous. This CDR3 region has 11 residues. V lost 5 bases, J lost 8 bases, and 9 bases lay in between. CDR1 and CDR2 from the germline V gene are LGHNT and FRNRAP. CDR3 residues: CASGRGGEAFF. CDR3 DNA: TGTGCTAGTGGTCGCGGTGGAGAAGCTTTCTTT. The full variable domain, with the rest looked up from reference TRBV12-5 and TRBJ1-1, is DARVTQTPRHKVTEMGQEVTMRCQPILGHNTVFWYRQTMMQGLELLAYFRNRAPLDDSGMPKDRFSAEMPDATLATLKIQPSEPRDSAVYFCASGRGGEAFFGQGTRLTVV.

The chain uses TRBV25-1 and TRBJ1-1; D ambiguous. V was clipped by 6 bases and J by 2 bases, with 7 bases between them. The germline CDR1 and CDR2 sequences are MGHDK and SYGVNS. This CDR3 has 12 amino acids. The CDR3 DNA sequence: TGTGCCAGCAGGGCCTTTAACACTGAAGCTTTCTTT. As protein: CASRAFNTEAFF.

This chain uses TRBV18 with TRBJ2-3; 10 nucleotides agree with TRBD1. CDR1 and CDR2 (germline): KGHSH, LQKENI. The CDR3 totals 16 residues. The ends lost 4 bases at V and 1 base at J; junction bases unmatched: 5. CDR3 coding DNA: TGTGCCAGCTCACTAGCCGGGACAGGGGGCACAGATACGCAGTATTTT. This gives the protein CASSLAGTGGTDTQYF.

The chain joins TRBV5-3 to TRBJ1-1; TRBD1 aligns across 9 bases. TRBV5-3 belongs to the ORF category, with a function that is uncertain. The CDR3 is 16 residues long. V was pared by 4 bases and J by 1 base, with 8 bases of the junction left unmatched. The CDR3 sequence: CARSLGQGIGNTEAFF. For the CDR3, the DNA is TGTGCCAGAAGCCTAGGACAGGGGATTGGGAACACTGAAGCTTTCTTT.

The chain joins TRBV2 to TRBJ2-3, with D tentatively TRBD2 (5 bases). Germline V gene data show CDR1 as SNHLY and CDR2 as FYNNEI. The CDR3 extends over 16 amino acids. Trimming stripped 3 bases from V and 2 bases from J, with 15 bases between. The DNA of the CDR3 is TGTGCCAGCAGTGACCCTAGCACTCGAACCACAGATACGCAGTATTTT. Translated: CASSDPSTRTTDTQYF.

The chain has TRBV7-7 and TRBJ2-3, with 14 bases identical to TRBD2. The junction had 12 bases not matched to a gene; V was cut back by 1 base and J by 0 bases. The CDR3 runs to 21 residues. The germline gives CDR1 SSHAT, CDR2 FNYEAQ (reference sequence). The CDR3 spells CASSLEPPGLAGESSTDTQYF. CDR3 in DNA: TGTGCCAGCAGCTTAGAGCCCCCGGGACTAGCGGGAGAATCTAGCACAGATACGCAGTATTTT.